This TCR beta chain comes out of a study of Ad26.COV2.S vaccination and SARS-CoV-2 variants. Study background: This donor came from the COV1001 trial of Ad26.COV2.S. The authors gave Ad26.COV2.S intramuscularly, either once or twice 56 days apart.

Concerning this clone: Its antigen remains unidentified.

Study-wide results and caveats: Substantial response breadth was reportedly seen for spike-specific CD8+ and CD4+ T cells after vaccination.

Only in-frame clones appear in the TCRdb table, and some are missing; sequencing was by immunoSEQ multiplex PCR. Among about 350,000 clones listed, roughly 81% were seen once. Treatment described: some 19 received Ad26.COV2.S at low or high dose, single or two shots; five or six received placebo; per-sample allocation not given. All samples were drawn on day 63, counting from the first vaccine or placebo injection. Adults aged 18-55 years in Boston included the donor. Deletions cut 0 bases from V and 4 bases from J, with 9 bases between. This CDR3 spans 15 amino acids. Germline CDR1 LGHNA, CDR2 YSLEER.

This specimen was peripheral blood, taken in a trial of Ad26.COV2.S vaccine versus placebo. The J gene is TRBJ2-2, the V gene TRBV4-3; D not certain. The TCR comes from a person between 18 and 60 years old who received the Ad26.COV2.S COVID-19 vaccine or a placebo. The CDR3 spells CASSQDFVSTGELFF. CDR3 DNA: TGCGCCAGCAGCCAAGATTTTGTCTCCACCGGGGAGCTGTTTTTT.